This entry features one TCR beta chain sequence. The antigen remains undetermined. The PCR used 60 Vbeta and 13 Jbeta primers. Assay used: immunoSEQ multiplex PCR; TCRdb lists only in-frame clones, some missing. This table has about 130,000 clones, over 70% appearing once. Trimming removed 5 bases from V and 0 bases from J, with 11 bases in between. Germline-derived CDR1 and CDR2 are MNHEY and SVGAGI. This CDR3 is 15 amino acids long. The sample is drawn from a study of cytomegalovirus exposure and HLA in healthy donors. General study points: A prior analysis recorded that most TCR beta V segments were productive about 90% or about 30% of the time.

This TCR came from a man aged 35 to 55 in good health and CMV-seropositive. Sequencing used PBMCs. The genes are TRBV6-5 and TRBJ1-5, with D unclear. CDR3 nucleotide sequence: TGTGCCAGCAGTCCTGCTAGCTATAGCAATCAGCCCCAGCATTTT. As protein: CASSPASYSNQPQHF.